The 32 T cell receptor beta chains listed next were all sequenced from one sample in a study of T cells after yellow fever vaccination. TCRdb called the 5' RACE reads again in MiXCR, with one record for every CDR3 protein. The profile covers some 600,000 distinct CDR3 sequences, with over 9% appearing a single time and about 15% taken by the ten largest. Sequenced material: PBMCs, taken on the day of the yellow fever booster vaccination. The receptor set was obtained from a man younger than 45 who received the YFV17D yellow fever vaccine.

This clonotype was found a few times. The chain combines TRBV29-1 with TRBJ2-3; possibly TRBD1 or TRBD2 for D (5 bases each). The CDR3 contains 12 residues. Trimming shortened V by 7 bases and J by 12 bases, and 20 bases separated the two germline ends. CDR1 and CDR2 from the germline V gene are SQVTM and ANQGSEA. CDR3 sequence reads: CSAEPGPEVQYF. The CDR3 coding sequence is TGCAGCGCGGAACCGGGACCAGAGGTTCAGTATTTT.

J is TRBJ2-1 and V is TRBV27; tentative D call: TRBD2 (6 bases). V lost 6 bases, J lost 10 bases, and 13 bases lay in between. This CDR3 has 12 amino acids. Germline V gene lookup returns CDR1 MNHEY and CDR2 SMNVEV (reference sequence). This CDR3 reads CASRTVGSEQFF. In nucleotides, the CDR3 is TGTGCCAGCAGAACTGTCGGGAGCGAGCAGTTCTTC.

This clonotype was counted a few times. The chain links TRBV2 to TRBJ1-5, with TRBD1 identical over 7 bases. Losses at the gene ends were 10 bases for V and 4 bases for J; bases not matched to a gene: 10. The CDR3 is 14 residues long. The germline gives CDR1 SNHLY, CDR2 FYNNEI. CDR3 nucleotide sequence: TGTGCCACCAGCTACAGGGGTCTAAATCAGCCCCAGCATTTT. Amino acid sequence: CATSYRGLNQPQHF.

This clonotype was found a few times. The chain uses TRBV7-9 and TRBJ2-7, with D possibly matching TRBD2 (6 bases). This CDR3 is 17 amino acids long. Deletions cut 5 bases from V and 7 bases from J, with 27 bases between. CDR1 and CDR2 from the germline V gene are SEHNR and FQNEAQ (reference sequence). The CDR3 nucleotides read TGTGCCAGCAGCAAATCGGGGGTGAAGCGGGTGACTTGGGAGCAGTACTTC. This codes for CASSKSGVKRVTWEQYF.

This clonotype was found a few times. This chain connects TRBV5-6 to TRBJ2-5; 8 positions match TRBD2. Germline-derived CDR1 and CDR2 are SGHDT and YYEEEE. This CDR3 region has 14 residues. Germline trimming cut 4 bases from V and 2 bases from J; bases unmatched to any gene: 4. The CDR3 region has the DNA TGTGCCAGCAGCCCACCTAGCGGGCAAGAGACCCAGTACTTC. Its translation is CASSPPSGQETQYF.

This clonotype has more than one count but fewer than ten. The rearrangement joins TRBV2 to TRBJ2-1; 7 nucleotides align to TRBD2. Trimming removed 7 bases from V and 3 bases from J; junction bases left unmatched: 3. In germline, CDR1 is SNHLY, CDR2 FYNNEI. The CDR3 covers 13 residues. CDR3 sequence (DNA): TGTGCCAGCACGGGGGGAGTCTACAATGAGCAGTTCTTC. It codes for CASTGGVYNEQFF.

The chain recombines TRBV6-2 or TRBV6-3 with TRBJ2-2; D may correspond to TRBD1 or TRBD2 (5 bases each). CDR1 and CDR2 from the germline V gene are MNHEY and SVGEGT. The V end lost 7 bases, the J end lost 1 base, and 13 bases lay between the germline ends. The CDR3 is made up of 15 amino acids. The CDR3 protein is CASKLWGRNTGELFF. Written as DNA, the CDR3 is TGTGCCAGCAAACTATGGGGACGGAACACCGGGGAGCTGTTTTTT.

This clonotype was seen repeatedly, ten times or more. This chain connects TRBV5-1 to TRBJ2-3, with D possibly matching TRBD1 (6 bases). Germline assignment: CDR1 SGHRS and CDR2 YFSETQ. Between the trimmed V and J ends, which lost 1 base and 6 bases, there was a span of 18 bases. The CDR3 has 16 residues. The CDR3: CASSLKPNRDVDTQYF. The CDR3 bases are TGCGCCAGCAGCTTGAAACCTAACAGGGATGTGGATACGCAGTATTTT.

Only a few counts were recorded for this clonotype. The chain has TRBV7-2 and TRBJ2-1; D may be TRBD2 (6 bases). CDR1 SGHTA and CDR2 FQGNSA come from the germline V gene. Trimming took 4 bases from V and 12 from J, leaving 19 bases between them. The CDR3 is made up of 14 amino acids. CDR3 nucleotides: TGTGCCAGCAGCTCGAGCTCCATTCTCGGGGGGCAGTTCTTC. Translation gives CASSSSSILGGQFF.

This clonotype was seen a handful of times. The CDR3 loop is CASSPPGWSSYNEQFF. DNA for the CDR3: TGTGCCAGCAGCCCACCCGGCTGGAGCTCCTACAATGAGCAGTTCTTC. The V and J genes are TRBV7-3 and TRBJ2-1; D uncertain. The CDR3 extends over 16 amino acids. The ends were cut back, 5 bases at V and 0 bases at J, with 14 bases in the middle. Germline-derived CDR1 and CDR2 are SGHTA and FQGTGA.

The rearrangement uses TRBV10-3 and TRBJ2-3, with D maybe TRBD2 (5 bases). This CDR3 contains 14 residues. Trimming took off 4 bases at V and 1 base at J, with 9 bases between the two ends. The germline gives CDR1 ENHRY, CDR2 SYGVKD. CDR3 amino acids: CAISVDSGTDTQYF. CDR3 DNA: TGTGCCATCAGTGTGGATAGCGGCACAGATACGCAGTATTTT.

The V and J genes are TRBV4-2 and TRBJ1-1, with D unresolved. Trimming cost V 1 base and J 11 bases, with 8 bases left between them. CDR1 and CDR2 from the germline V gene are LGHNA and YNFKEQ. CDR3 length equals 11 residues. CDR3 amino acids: CASSQAFLAFF. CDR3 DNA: TGTGCCAGCAGCCAAGCATTTTTGGCTTTCTTT.

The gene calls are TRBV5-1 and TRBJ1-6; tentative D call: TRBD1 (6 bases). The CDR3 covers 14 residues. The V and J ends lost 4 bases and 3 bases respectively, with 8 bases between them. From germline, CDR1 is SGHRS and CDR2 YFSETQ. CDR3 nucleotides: TGCGCCAGCAGCGCAGGGGACTATAATTCACCCCTCCACTTT. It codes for CASSAGDYNSPLHF.

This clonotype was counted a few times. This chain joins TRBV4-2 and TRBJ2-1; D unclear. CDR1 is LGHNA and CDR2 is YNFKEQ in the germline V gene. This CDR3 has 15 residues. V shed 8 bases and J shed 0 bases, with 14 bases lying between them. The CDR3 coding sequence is TGTGCCAGCGGGATCCATGAAAGCTCCTACAATGAGCAGTTCTTC. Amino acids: CASGIHESSYNEQFF.

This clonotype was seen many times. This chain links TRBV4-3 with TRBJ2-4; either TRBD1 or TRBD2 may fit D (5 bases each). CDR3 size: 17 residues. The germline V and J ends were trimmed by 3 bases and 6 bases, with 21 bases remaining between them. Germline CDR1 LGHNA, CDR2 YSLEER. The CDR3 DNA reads TGCGCCAGCAGCCAGGCAGCCTCCGGGACCTTACTAAACATTCAGTACTTC. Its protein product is CASSQAASGTLLNIQYF.

The CDR3 bases are TGTGCCAGCAGTGGGACTAGCGGGCCCTCCTACAATGAGCAGTTCTTC. Translation: CASSGTSGPSYNEQFF. The gene calls are TRBV9 and TRBJ2-1; 12 bases agree with TRBD2. This CDR3 is 16 amino acids long. After removal of 5 bases from V and 0 bases from J, the junction contained 3 bases not matched to a gene. Germline loops: CDR1 SGDLS, CDR2 YYNGEE.

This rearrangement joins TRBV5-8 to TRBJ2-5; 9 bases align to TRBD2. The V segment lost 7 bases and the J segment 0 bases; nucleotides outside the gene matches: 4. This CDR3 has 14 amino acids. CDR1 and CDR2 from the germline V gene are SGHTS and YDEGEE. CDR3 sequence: CASLTSGNQETQYF. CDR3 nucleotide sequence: TGTGCCAGCTTGACTAGCGGCAACCAAGAGACCCAGTACTTC.

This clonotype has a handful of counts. The CDR3 DNA follows: TGTGCCATCAGTGAGAGGGGGCTAGGAAATCAGCCCCAGCATTTT. Protein product: CAISERGLGNQPQHF. V gene TRBV10-3 combines with J gene TRBJ1-5, with TRBD1 matching 7 bases. This CDR3 region has 15 residues. J gave up 4 bases and V 2 bases, and 5 bases lay outside the gene matches. Germline-derived CDR1 and CDR2 are ENHRY and SYGVKD.

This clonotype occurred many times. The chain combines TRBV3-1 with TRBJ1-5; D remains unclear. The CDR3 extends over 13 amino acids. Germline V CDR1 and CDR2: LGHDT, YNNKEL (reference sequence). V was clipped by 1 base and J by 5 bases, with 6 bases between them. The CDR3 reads CASSQGGDQPQHF. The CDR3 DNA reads TGTGCCAGCAGCCAAGGAGGCGATCAGCCCCAGCATTTT. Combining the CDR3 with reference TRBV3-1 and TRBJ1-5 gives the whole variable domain DTAVSQTPKYLVTQMGNDKSIKCEQNLGHDTMYWYKQDSKKFLKIMFSYNNKELIINETVPNRFSPKSPDKAHLNLHINSLELGDSAVYFCASSQGGDQPQHFGDGTRLSIL.

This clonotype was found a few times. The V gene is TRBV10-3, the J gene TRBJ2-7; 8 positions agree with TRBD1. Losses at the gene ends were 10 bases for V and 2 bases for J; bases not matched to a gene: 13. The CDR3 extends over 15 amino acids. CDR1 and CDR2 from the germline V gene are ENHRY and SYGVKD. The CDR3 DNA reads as TGTGCCACACGAACGGAGGACAGGGTACCCTACGAGCAGTACTTC. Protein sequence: CATRTEDRVPYEQYF.

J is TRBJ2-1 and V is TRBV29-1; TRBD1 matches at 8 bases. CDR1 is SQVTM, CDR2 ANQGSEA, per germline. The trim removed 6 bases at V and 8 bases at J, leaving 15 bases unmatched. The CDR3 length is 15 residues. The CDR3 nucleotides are TGCAGCGTGGGACCCATACAGGGGGGCATGGATGAGCAGTTCTTC. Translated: CSVGPIQGGMDEQFF.

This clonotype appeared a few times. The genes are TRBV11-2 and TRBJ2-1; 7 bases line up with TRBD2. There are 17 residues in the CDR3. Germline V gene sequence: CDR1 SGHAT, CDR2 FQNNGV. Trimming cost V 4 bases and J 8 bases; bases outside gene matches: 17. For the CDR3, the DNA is TGTGCCAGCAGCTCTCGGGCGGCGGGAGCCCCGGGGGATGAGCAGTTCTTC. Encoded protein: CASSSRAAGAPGDEQFF.

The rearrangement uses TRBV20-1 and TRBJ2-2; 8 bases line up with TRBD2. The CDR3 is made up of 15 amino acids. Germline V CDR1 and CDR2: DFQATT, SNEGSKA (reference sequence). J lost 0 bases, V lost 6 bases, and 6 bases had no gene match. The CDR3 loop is CSAQIAGTNTGELFF. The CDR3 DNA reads TGCAGTGCCCAGATAGCGGGAACGAACACCGGGGAGCTGTTTTTT.

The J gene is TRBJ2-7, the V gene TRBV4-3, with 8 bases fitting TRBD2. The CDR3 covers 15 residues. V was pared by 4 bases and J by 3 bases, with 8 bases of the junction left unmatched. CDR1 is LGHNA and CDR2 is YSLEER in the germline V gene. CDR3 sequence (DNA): TGCGCCAGCAGCCTGCAAGCGGGAGAGCTCTACGAGCAGTACTTC. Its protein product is CASSLQAGELYEQYF.

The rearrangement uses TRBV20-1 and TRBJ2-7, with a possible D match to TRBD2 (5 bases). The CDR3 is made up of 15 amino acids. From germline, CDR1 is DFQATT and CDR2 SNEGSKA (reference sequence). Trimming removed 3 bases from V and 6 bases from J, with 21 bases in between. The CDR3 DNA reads TGCAGTGCTAGGGACGGTACTAGTGATCGCGGCGAGCAGTACTTC. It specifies CSARDGTSDRGEQYF.

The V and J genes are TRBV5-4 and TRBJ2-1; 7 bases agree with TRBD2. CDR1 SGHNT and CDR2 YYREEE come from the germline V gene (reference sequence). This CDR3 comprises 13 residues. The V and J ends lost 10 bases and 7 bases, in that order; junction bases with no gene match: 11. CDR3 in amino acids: CASREGPTNEQFF. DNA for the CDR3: TGTGCCTCAAGGGAGGGGCCGACAAATGAGCAGTTCTTC.

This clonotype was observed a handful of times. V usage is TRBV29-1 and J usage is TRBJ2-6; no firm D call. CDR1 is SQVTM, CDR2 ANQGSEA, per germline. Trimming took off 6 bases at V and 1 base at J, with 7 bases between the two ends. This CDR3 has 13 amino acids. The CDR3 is CSVAPSGANVLTF. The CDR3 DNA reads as TGCAGCGTCGCGCCTTCTGGGGCCAACGTCCTGACTTTC.

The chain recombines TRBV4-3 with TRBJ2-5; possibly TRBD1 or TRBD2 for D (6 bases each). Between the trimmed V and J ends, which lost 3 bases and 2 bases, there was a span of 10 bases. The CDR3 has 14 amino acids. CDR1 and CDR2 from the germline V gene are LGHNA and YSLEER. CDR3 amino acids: CASSQGGHQETQYF. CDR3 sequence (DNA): TGCGCCAGCAGCCAGGGGGGACATCAAGAGACCCAGTACTTC.

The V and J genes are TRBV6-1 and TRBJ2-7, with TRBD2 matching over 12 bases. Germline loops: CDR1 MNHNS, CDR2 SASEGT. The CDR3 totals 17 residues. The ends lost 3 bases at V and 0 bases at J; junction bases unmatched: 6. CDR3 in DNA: TGTGCCAGCAGTGACAGGACTAGCGGGGAGCCCTCCTACGAGCAGTACTTC. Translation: CASSDRTSGEPSYEQYF.

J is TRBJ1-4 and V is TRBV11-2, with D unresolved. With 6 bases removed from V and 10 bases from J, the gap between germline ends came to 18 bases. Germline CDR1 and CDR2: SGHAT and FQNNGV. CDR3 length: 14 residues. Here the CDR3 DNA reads TGTGCCAGCAGTTTAATTCGAGACCCCTCAAAACTGTTTTTT. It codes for CASSLIRDPSKLFF.

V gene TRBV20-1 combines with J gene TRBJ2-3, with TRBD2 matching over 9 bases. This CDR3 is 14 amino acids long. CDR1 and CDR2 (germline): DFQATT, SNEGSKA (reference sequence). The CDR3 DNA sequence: TGCAGCAGTCCTAGCGGGAAGACAACAGATACGCAGTATTTT. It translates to CSSPSGKTTDTQYF.

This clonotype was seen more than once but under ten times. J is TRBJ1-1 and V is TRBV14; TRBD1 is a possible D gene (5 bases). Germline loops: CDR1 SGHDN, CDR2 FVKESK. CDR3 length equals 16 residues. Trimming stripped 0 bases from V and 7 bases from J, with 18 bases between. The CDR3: CASSQDRLWGIDEAFF. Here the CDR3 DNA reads TGTGCCAGCAGCCAAGATCGATTGTGGGGGATTGATGAAGCTTTCTTT. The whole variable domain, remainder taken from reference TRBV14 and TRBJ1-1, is EAGVTQFPSHSVIEKGQTVTLRCDPISGHDNLYWYRRVMGKEIKFLLHFVKESKQDESGMPNNRFLAERTGGTYSTLKVQPAELEDSGVYFCASSQDRLWGIDEAFFGQGTRLTVV.